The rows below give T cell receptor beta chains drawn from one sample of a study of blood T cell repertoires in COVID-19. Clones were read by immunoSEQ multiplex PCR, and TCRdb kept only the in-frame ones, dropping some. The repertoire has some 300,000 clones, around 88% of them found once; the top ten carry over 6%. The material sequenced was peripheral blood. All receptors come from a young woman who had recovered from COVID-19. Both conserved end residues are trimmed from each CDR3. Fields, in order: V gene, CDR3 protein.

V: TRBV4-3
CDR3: ASSQGRSGGGRETQY

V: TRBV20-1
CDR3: SATRDNEQF

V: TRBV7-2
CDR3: ASSARRQGMYNEQF

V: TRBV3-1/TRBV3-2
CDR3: ASSPAYEQY

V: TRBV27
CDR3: ASSLPSGDNEQF

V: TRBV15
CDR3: ATSSLWGTGFMGSGANVLT

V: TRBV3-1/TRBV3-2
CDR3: ASSLGEDEQF

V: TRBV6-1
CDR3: ASSEMASGGDYGNEQF

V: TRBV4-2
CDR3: ASSPDRTDGGKLF

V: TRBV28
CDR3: ASSFDRGYEQY

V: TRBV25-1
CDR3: ASGDFGSYEQY

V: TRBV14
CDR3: ASSHDALSGTGYYNEQF

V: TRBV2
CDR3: ASSVGLAGDTQY

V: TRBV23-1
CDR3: ASSQDRRNQPQH

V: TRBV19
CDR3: ASSIQPMAGRETQY

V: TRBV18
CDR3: ASSQSAGGYTEAF

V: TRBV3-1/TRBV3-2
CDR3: ASSQDFGNYGYT

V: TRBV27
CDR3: ASSPRRTTNEKLF

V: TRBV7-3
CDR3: ASSPSGGTGQF

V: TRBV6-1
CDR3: ASSDPDISYEQY

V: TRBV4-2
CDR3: ASSQDKAVWDNEQF

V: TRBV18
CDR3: ASSPGQGSTDTQY

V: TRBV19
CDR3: ASSLRPWGQPQH

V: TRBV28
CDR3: ASNNRAYEQY

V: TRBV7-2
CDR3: ASSLEQGGSNQPQH

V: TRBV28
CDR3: ASTYPLQGITEAF

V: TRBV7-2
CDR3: ASSPPGSLAKNIQY

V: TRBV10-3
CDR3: AISEFGQQNSNQPQH

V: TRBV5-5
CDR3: ASSLGVGDYGYT

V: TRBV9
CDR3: ASSADRTGTNYGYT

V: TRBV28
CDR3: ASSRGPGTASYEQY

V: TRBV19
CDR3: ASSTNPSYEQY